Listed here are 7 T cell receptor beta chains from one sample, sequenced in a study of T cells after yellow fever vaccination. TCRdb independently ran MiXCR on the 5' RACE reads; one entry per CDR3 protein. The profile covers some 52,000 distinct CDR3 sequences, with around 6.7% appearing a single time and less than 25% taken by the ten largest. The specimen comprised CD8+ T cells not binding an NS4B(214-222) dextramer, sorted from PBMCs, sampled 35 to 50 days after the first yellow fever vaccination. The receptors come from a man between 18 and 35 years old who received the YFV17D yellow fever vaccine.

This clonotype occurred a few times. The chain couples TRBV2 to TRBJ2-3, with TRBD2 matching over 8 bases. The ends lost 8 bases at V and 7 bases at J; junction bases unmatched: 11. CDR1 is SNHLY and CDR2 is FYNNEI in the germline V gene. The CDR3 extends over 14 amino acids. CDR3: CASSTSGNYYTQYF. DNA of the CDR3: TGTGCCAGCTCCACTAGCGGCAACTACTATACGCAGTATTTT.

The rearrangement uses TRBV25-1 and TRBJ1-1; TRBD1 is a possible D gene (6 bases). CDR1 is MGHDK and CDR2 is SYGVNS in the germline V gene. The CDR3 length is 13 residues. Trimming pared 6 bases from V and 0 bases from J, leaving 8 bases between. The CDR3 is CASRDRMNTEAFF. The CDR3 DNA sequence: TGTGCCAGCAGAGACAGGATGAACACTGAAGCTTTCTTT.

This clonotype was recorded at least ten times. The chain carries TRBV12-3 or TRBV12-4 and TRBJ1-2; TRBD1 is a possible D gene (5 bases). CDR3 length: 15 amino acids. Trimming left V 3 bases short and J 3 bases short, with 14 bases between. CDR3 region: CASSLGPSAYYGYTF. The CDR3 nucleotides are TGTGCCAGCAGTTTGGGGCCGTCCGCCTACTATGGCTACACCTTC.

The gene calls are TRBV12-3 or TRBV12-4 and TRBJ1-2, with D tentatively TRBD1 (6 bases). V gave up 3 bases and J gave up 8 bases, with 19 bases separating them. The CDR3 is 15 amino acids. Here the CDR3 reads CASSLGSPGHIGYTF. CDR3 coding DNA: TGTGCCAGCAGTTTGGGTTCCCCGGGACACATCGGCTACACCTTC.

This clonotype has at least ten counts. The genes are TRBV14 and TRBJ2-7, with 11 bases aligning to TRBD1. The J segment lost 3 bases and the V segment lost 3 bases, leaving 7 bases of the junction unmatched. The CDR3 consists of 16 residues. Germline V gives CDR1 SGHDN, CDR2 FVKESK. CDR3 nucleotide sequence: TGTGCCAGCAGCCACGGACAGGGGGCCTTGAACTACGAGCAGTACTTC. It encodes CASSHGQGALNYEQYF.

The genes are TRBV7-8 and TRBJ2-7; D is ambiguous. V was trimmed by 5 bases and J by 1 base, leaving 18 bases between them. Germline CDR1 SGHVS, CDR2 FQNEAQ. The CDR3 is 16 residues long. CDR3 in amino acids: CASSAYYTPRSYEQYV. CDR3 nucleotides: TGTGCCAGCAGCGCTTATTACACTCCTAGATCCTACGAGCAGTACGTC.

This clonotype was seen a handful of times. This chain uses TRBV7-2 with TRBJ2-5, with D tentatively TRBD1 (5 bases). Germline V gives CDR1 SGHTA, CDR2 FQGNSA. This CDR3 is 15 amino acids long. Deletions cut 5 bases from V and 0 bases from J, with 13 bases between. The CDR3 sequence is CASSPPGQHQETQYF. In DNA form, the CDR3 reads TGTGCCAGCAGCCCACCAGGGCAACACCAAGAGACCCAGTACTTC.